A single sample is the source of the 9 T cell receptor beta chains below, sequenced in a study of cytomegalovirus exposure and HLA in healthy donors. Repertoires were generated with immunoSEQ multiplex PCR, while TCRdb's copy carries only in-frame clones and drops some. Among around 220,000 clones listed, approximately 88% were seen once. The sample taken for sequencing was PBMCs. Receptors were obtained from a woman aged 25 to 45 in good health and CMV-seropositive.

This clone was found once. The gene calls are TRBV10-2 and TRBJ1-5; D may be TRBD1 (5 bases). Deletions cut 8 bases from V and 0 bases from J, with 11 bases between. Germline V gene sequence: CDR1 WSHSY, CDR2 SAAADI. CDR3 size: 14 residues. The CDR3 region has the DNA TGCGCCAGCTCAGGGTTCGATAGCAATCAGCCCCAGCATTTT. Translation gives CASSGFDSNQPQHF.

This clone was recorded a few times. CDR3: CASSAGLAYPEYNEQFF. DNA for the CDR3: TGTGCCAGCAGCGCCGGACTAGCCTATCCCGAGTACAATGAGCAGTTCTTC. The chain joins TRBV9 to TRBJ2-1; TRBD2 aligns across 8 bases. From germline, CDR1 is SGDLS and CDR2 YYNGEE. The ends lost 3 bases at V and 4 bases at J; junction bases unmatched: 12. The CDR3 contains 17 residues.

This clone has a count of ten or more. This chain joins TRBV2 and TRBJ1-2, with D possibly matching TRBD1 (5 bases). The germline V and J ends were trimmed by 3 bases and 2 bases, with 7 bases remaining between them. The length of the CDR3 is 13 residues. CDR1 SNHLY and CDR2 FYNNEI come from the germline V gene. The CDR3 DNA reads TGTGCCAGCAGTGATAAGGGGAACTATGGCTACACCTTC. Translating gives CASSDKGNYGYTF.

The chain uses TRBV28 and TRBJ1-2, with D uncertain. The CDR3 totals 13 residues. V lost 2 bases and J 7 bases, leaving 11 bases between the germline ends. CDR1 is MDHEN and CDR2 is SYDVKM in the germline V gene. CDR3 sequence (DNA): TGTGCCAGCAGTTTAGGGCAGTTCCGTGGCTACACCTTC. This sequence encodes CASSLGQFRGYTF.

Many counts were recorded for this clone. The chain combines TRBV5-1 with TRBJ2-5; TRBD2 agrees at 11 bases. V shed 6 bases, J shed 5 bases, and the junction held 6 bases outside the gene matches. The CDR3 consists of 14 residues. The V gene's germline CDR1 is SGHRS and CDR2 YFSETQ. The CDR3 DNA reads TGCGCCAGCACCAGGACTAGCGGGCGTGAGACCCAGTACTTC. Amino acid sequence: CASTRTSGRETQYF.

The chain has TRBV28 and TRBJ1-5; no clear D gene. The CDR3 sequence is 17 residues long. Germline assignment: CDR1 MDHEN and CDR2 SYDVKM. V lost 3 bases and J 1 base, leaving 16 bases between the germline ends. The CDR3 region is CASSFAATRRSNQPQHF. For the CDR3, the DNA is TGTGCCAGCAGTTTTGCCGCAACCCGCCGGAGCAATCAGCCCCAGCATTTT.

This chain uses TRBV7-8 with TRBJ2-7, with D perhaps matching TRBD1 (5 bases). Trimming left V 1 base short and J 2 bases short, with 6 bases between. Germline V gives CDR1 SGHVS, CDR2 FQNEAQ. This CDR3 is built from 13 residues. Here the CDR3 DNA reads TGTGCCAGCAGCTTAGGGACAACCTACGAGCAGTACTTC. Translated: CASSLGTTYEQYF.

The chain has TRBV28 and TRBJ1-4; no reliable D call. Germline CDR1 and CDR2: MDHEN and SYDVKM. There are 13 residues in the CDR3. V was clipped by 7 bases and J by 11 bases, with 17 bases between them. The CDR3: CASMERLLGKLFF. For the CDR3, the DNA is TGTGCCAGCATGGAACGGCTCCTCGGGAAACTGTTTTTT.

The chain uses TRBV4-1 and TRBJ2-7; 11 bases match TRBD2. This CDR3 has 14 residues. Germline assignment: CDR1 MGHRA and CDR2 YSYEKL. Germline trimming cut 6 bases from V and 2 bases from J; bases unmatched to any gene: 3. The CDR3 sequence is CASSQTSGTYEQYF. The CDR3 DNA sequence: TGCGCCAGCAGTCAGACTAGCGGGACCTACGAGCAGTACTTC.